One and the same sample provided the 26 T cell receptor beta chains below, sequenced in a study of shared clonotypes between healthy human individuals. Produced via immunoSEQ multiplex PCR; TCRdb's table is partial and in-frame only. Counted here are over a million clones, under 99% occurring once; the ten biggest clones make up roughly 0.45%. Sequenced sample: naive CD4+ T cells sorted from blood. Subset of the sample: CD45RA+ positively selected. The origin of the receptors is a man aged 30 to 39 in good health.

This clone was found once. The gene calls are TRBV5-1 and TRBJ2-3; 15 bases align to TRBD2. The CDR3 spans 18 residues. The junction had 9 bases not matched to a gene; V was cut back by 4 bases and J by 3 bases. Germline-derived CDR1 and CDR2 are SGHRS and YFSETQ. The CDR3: CASSHGGLAGGRTDTQYF. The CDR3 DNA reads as TGCGCCAGCAGCCACGGGGGACTAGCGGGAGGTCGGACAGATACGCAGTATTTT.

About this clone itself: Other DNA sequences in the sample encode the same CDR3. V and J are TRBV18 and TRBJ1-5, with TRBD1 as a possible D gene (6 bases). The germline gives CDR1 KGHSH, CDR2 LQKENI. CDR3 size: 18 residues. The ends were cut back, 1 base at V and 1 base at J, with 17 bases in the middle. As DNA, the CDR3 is TGTGCCAGCTCACCACTTGGGGGCGGTCATAACAGCAATCAGCCCCAGCATTTT. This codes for CASSPLGGGHNSNQPQHF.

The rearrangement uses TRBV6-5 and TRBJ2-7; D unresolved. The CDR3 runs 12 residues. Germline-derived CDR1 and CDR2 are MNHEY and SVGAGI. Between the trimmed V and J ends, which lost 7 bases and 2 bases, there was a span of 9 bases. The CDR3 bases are TGTGCCAGCAAAGGCAGGACCTACGAGCAGTACTTC. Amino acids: CASKGRTYEQYF.

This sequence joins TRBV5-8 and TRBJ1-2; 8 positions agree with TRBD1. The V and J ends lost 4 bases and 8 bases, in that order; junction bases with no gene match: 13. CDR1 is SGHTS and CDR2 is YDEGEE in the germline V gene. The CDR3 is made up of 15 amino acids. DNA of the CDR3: TGTGCCAGCAGCCCGTGGACAGGGTGGGACCGAGGCTACACCTTC. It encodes CASSPWTGWDRGYTF.

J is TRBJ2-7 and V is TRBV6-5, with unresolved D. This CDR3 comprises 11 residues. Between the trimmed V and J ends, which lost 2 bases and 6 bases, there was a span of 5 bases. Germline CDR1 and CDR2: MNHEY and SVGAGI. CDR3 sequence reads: CASSYMSEQYF. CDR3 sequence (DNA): TGTGCCAGCAGTTACATGTCCGAGCAGTACTTC.

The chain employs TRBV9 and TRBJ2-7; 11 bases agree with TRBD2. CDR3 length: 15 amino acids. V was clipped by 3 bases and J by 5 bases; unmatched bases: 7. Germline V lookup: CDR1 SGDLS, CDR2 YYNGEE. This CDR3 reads CASSDGTSGSNEQYF. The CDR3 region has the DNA TGTGCCAGCAGCGATGGGACTAGCGGATCCAACGAGCAGTACTTC.

The CDR3 sequence: CASRSSTYEQFF. As DNA, the CDR3 is TGTGCCAGCAGGTCTAGCACCTATGAGCAGTTCTTC. The rearrangement uses TRBV25-1 and TRBJ2-1; D perhaps matches TRBD2 (5 bases). Germline V gene data show CDR1 as MGHDK and CDR2 as SYGVNS. The ends were cut back, 6 bases at V and 8 bases at J, with 11 bases in the middle. The CDR3 consists of 12 residues. Variable domain in full (rest from reference TRBV25-1 and TRBJ2-1): EADIYQTPRYLVIGTGKKITLECSQTMGHDKMYWYQQDPGMELHLIHYSYGVNSTEKGDLSSESTVSRIRTEHFPLTLESARPSHTSQYLCASRSSTYEQFFGPGTRLTVL.

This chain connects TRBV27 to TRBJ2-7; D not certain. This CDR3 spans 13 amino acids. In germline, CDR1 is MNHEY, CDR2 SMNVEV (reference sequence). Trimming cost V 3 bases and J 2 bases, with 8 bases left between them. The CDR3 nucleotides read TGTGCCAGCAGTTTCCTGGAACCCTACGAGCAGTACTTC. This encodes CASSFLEPYEQYF.

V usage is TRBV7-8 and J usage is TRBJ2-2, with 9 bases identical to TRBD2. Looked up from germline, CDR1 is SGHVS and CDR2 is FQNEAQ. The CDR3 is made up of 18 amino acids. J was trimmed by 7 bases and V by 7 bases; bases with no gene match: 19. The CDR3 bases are TGTGCCAGCATTATAGGGGGGTTCGCGGGAGGGCACGTCGGGGAGCTGTTTTTT. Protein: CASIIGGFAGGHVGELFF.

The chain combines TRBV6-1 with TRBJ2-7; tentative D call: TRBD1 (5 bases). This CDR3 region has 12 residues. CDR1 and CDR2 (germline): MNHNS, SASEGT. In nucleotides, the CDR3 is TGTGCTACGTTAGGGGATTCCTACGAGCAGTACTTC. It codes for CATLGDSYEQYF.

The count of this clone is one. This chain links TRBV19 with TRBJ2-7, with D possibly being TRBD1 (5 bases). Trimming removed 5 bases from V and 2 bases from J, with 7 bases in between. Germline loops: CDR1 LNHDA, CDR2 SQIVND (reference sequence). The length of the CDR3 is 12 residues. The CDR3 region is CASSPDTYEQYF. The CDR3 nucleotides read TGTGCCAGTAGTCCGGACACCTACGAGCAGTACTTC.

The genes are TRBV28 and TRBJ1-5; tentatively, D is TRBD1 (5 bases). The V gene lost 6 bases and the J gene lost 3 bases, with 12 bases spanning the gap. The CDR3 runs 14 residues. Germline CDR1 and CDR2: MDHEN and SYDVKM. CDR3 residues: CASSLDSYNQPQHF. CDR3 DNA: TGTGCCAGCAGCCTAGACAGTTACAATCAGCCCCAGCATTTT.

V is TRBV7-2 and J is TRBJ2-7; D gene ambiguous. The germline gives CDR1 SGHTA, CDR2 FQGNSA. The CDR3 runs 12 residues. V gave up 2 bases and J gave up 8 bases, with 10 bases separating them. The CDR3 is CASSLFLGKQYF. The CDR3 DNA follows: TGTGCCAGCAGCTTATTCTTGGGTAAGCAGTACTTC. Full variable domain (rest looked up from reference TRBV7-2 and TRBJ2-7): GAGVSQSPSNKVTEKGKDVELRCDPISGHTALYWYRQSLGQGLEFLIYFQGNSAPDKSGLPSDRFSAERTGGSVSTLTIQRTQQEDSAVYLCASSLFLGKQYFGPGTRLTVT.

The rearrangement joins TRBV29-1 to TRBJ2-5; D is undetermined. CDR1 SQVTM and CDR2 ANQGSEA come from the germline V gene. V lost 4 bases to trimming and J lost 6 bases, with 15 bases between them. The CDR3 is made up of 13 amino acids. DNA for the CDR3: TGCAGCGTTGTGGGTAACCTCCAGCAGACCCAGTACTTC. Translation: CSVVGNLQQTQYF.

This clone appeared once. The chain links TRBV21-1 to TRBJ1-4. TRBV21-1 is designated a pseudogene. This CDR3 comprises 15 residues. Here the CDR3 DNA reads TGTGCCAGCAGCAAAGCCGAGGGGCTGGATGAAAAACTGTTTTTT. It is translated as CASSKAEGLDEKLFF.

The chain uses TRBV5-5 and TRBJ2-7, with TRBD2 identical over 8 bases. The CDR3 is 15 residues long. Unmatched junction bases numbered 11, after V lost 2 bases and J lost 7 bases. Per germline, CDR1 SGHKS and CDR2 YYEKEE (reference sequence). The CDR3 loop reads CASSFSRGLDREQYF. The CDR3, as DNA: TGTGCCAGCAGCTTTAGTAGGGGACTAGACAGAGAGCAGTACTTC.

Here the CDR3 reads CASSPLFEQFF. The CDR3 DNA sequence: TGTGCCAGCTCACCCTTGTTTGAGCAGTTCTTC. The chain recombines TRBV18 with TRBJ2-1, with D unclear. V lost 3 bases and J 9 bases, leaving 6 bases between the germline ends. The CDR3 totals 11 residues. Germline V gives CDR1 KGHSH, CDR2 LQKENI.

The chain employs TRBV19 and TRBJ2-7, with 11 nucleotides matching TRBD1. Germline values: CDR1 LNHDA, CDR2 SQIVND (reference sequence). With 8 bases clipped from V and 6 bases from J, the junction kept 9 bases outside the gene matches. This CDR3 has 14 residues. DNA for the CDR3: TGTGCCAGTGTCGGGACAGGGGGGTTCGGCGAGCAGTACTTC. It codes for CASVGTGGFGEQYF.

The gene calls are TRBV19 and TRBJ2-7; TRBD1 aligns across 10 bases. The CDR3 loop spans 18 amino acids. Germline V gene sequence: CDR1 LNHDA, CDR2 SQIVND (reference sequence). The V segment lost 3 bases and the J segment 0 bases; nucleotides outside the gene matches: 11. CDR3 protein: CASSIRGQGLDGSYEQYF. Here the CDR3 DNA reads TGTGCCAGTAGTATCCGGGGACAGGGGTTAGACGGCTCCTACGAGCAGTACTTC.

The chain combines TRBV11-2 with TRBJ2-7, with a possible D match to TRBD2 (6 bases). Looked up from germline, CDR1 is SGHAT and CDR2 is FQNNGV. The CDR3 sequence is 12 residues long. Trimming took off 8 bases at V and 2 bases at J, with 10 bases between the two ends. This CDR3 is CASRERTYEQYF. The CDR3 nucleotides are TGTGCCAGCCGGGAGCGGACCTACGAGCAGTACTTC.

In DNA, the CDR3 is TGTGCCAGCAGCTTGACCGGGGCCCTTAATCAGCCCCAGCATTTT. Translated, it gives CASSLTGALNQPQHF. V usage is TRBV5-5 and J usage is TRBJ1-5; D is perhaps TRBD1 (5 bases). Germline loops: CDR1 SGHKS, CDR2 YYEKEE (reference sequence). The V end lost 1 base, the J end lost 4 bases, and 12 bases lay between the germline ends. The CDR3 runs to 15 residues.

CDR3 bases: TGTGCCAGCAGTGAATGGCTAGCCGGGGAGCTGTTTTTT. It translates to CASSEWLAGELFF. The chain carries TRBV2 and TRBJ2-2; D is ambiguous. The germline V and J ends were trimmed by 2 bases and 6 bases, with 7 bases remaining between them. Germline-derived CDR1 and CDR2 are SNHLY and FYNNEI. The CDR3 loop spans 13 amino acids.

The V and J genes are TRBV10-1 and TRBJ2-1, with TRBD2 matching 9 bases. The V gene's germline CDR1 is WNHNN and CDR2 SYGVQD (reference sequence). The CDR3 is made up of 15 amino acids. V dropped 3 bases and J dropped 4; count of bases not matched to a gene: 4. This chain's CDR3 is CASSEGGGEYNEQFF. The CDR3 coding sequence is TGCGCCAGCAGTGAAGGCGGGGGGGAGTACAATGAGCAGTTCTTC.

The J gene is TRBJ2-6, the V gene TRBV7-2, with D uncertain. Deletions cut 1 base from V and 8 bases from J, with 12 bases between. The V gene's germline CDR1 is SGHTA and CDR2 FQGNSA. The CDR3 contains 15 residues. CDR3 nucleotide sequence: TGTGCCAGCAGCTTAGGTTTCCTTCAGACCAACGTCCTGACTTTC. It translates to CASSLGFLQTNVLTF.

The CDR3 sequence: CASSPQDFPTYEQYF. As DNA, the CDR3 is TGTGCCAGCAGCCCACAGGACTTTCCCACCTACGAGCAGTACTTC. This chain connects TRBV7-2 to TRBJ2-7; perhaps D is TRBD1 or TRBD2 (5 bases each). CDR3 length equals 15 residues. V dropped 5 bases and J dropped 2 bases, with 16 bases sitting between them. The V gene's germline CDR1 is SGHTA and CDR2 FQGNSA.

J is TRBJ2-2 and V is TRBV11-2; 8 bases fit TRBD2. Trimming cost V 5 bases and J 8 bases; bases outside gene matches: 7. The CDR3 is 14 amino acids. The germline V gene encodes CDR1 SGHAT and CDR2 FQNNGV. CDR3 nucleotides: TGTGCCAGCAGCATGACTAGCGCCGTGGGGGAGCTGTTTTTT. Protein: CASSMTSAVGELFF. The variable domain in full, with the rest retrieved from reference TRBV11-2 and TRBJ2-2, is EAGVAQSPRYKIIEKRQSVAFWCNPISGHATLYWYQQILGQGPKLLIQFQNNGVVDDSQLPKDRFSAERLKGVDSTLKIQPAKLEDSAVYLCASSMTSAVGELFFGEGSRLTVL.